These 10 T cell receptor beta chains originate from one sample sequenced in a study of shared T cell receptors in the human thymus. Clones were sequenced by immunoSEQ multiplex PCR, and TCRdb holds only the in-frame ones, with some missing. Here the sample spans hundreds of thousands of clones, 70% to 90% being singletons. The data also belong to a second study, concerning human thymus T cells.

Specimen: thymocytes. The source of these receptors is a girl less than two years old with a congenital heart defect.

The chain links TRBV30 to TRBJ1-4, with D maybe TRBD1 (6 bases). V gave up 3 bases and J gave up 7 bases, with 18 bases separating them. Germline V lookup: CDR1 GTSNPN, CDR2 SVGIG (reference sequence). The CDR3 contains 15 residues. Written as DNA, the CDR3 is TGTGCCTGGAGAGAAGGGGGACAACGGGGTGAAAAACTGTTTTTT. Its translation is CAWREGGQRGEKLFF.

The J gene is TRBJ1-4, the V gene TRBV6-1; weak D call: TRBD1 (6 bases). This CDR3 has 21 amino acids. Between the trimmed V and J ends, which lost 1 base and 5 bases, there was a span of 29 bases. Germline V CDR1 and CDR2: MNHNS, SASEGT. The CDR3 reads CASSEGGQSSLLSTRNEKLFF. Written as DNA, the CDR3 is TGTGCCAGCAGTGAAGGGGGACAATCGTCCCTTCTTAGCACTCGGAATGAAAAACTGTTTTTT.

The rearrangement links TRBV28 to TRBJ1-5; weak D call: TRBD1 (6 bases). CDR1 MDHEN and CDR2 SYDVKM come from the germline V gene. The germline V and J ends were trimmed by 5 bases and 8 bases, with 19 bases remaining between them. CDR3 size: 15 residues. In DNA, the CDR3 is TGTGCCAGCAGTCCTAACAGGGTAGATATGGAGCCCCAGCATTTT. Translation gives CASSPNRVDMEPQHF.

The rearrangement uses TRBV5-1 and TRBJ2-1, with 9 bases aligning to TRBD1. The CDR3 sequence is 15 residues long. In germline, CDR1 is SGHRS, CDR2 YFSETQ. The V segment lost 5 bases and the J segment 3 bases; nucleotides outside the gene matches: 6. In DNA form, the CDR3 reads TGCGCCAGCAGACAGGCGGGACAGGGCTACAATGAGCAGTTCTTC. It specifies CASRQAGQGYNEQFF. Full variable domain (rest looked up from reference TRBV5-1 and TRBJ2-1): KAGVTQTPRYLIKTRGQQVTLSCSPISGHRSVSWYQQTPGQGLQFLFEYFSETQRNKGNFPGRFSGRQFSNSRSEMNVSTLELGDSALYLCASRQAGQGYNEQFFGPGTRLTVL.

CDR3 amino acids: CASSPNPRTGGYTTEAFF. DNA of the CDR3: TGTGCCAGCAGTCCTAACCCCCGGACAGGGGGCTATACCACTGAAGCTTTCTTT. The J gene is TRBJ1-1, the V gene TRBV27; TRBD1 matches at 11 bases. CDR3 length: 18 residues. Germline V lookup: CDR1 MNHEY, CDR2 SMNVEV (reference sequence). The ends lost 5 bases at V and 4 bases at J; junction bases unmatched: 15.

V is TRBV5-6 and J is TRBJ2-1; 15 positions match TRBD2. Germline CDR1 and CDR2: SGHDT and YYEEEE. J gave up 7 bases and V 4 bases, and 9 bases lay outside the gene matches. The CDR3 has 17 residues. CDR3 nucleotide sequence: TGTGCCAGCAGCGTCAGGACTAGCGGGGGGGCTGGGAATGAGCAGTTCTTC. This translates into CASSVRTSGGAGNEQFF.

The chain links TRBV14 to TRBJ2-1, with TRBD2 matching 12 bases. Germline CDR1 SGHDN, CDR2 FVKESK. The J segment lost 7 bases and the V segment lost 1 base, leaving 11 bases of the junction unmatched. There are 18 residues in the CDR3. Here the CDR3 reads CASSQGVLAGGLRNEQFF. As DNA, the CDR3 is TGTGCCAGCAGCCAAGGAGTACTAGCGGGGGGCCTCAGGAATGAGCAGTTCTTC.

In its sample, this clone was seen a few times. The V and J genes are TRBV4-1 and TRBJ1-1, with 8 bases identical to TRBD1. CDR1 MGHRA and CDR2 YSYEKL come from the germline V gene. J was trimmed by 2 bases and V by 3 bases; bases with no gene match: 14. The CDR3 loop spans 18 amino acids. Written as DNA, the CDR3 is TGCGCCAGCAGCCACGTCAGGGGGCCCCGTCGCTCAAACACTGAAGCTTTCTTT. It codes for CASSHVRGPRRSNTEAFF.

This clone has a single count. This sample includes further DNA sequences coding for the same CDR3. This sequence joins TRBV29-1 and TRBJ1-2; 9 nucleotides agree with TRBD1. Germline V gives CDR1 SQVTM, CDR2 ANQGSEA. The CDR3 sequence is 12 residues long. Trimming at V came to 3 bases and at J to 5 bases, leaving 1 base not matched to a gene. Written as DNA, the CDR3 is TGCAGCGTTGAGGACAGGGGATATGGCTACACCTTC. It encodes CSVEDRGYGYTF.

This rearrangement joins TRBV5-1 to TRBJ2-6, with D possibly TRBD1 on 6 matching bases. The V end lost 4 bases, the J end lost 0 bases, and 14 bases lay between the germline ends. This CDR3 is 17 amino acids long. From germline, CDR1 is SGHRS and CDR2 YFSETQ. As DNA, the CDR3 is TGCGCCAGCAGCGTGGACAGCCTCCCCTCTGGGGCCAACGTCCTGACTTTC. Amino acid sequence: CASSVDSLPSGANVLTF. The full variable domain, its missing parts supplied by reference TRBV5-1 and TRBJ2-6, is KAGVTQTPRYLIKTRGQQVTLSCSPISGHRSVSWYQQTPGQGLQFLFEYFSETQRNKGNFPGRFSGRQFSNSRSEMNVSTLELGDSALYLCASSVDSLPSGANVLTFGAGSRLTVL.